Listed here are 6 T cell receptor beta chains from one sample, sequenced in a study of control samples from healthy donors and cancer patients (dated by TCRdb to 2018 to 2021). Libraries came from the immunoSEQ multiplex PCR assay. TCRdb re-hosts the immuneACCESS table, in-frame sequences only. Its copies lack some clones; in the studies checked, an unresolved V gene accounts for under half of them, and the cause for the rest is not known. Within this sample are 65,000 to 100,000 clones, with 91% of them counted one time only. The ten largest clonotypes hold 17% of the sample. Sequenced sample: blood. The receptors were gathered from a man aged 50-59 years in good health.

The genes are TRBV11-2 and TRBJ1-1; D not resolved. Trimming removed 5 bases from V and 1 base from J, with 11 bases in between. CDR1 is SGHAT and CDR2 is FQNNGV in the germline V gene. This CDR3 region has 14 residues. DNA of the CDR3: TGTGCCAGCAGCAGGAGAGAACCGAACACTGAAGCTTTCTTT. As protein: CASSRREPNTEAFF.

This clone was observed a handful of times. The chain uses TRBV27 and TRBJ1-2; 7 positions agree with TRBD1. The CDR3 is 12 residues long. Germline V gene lookup returns CDR1 MNHEY and CDR2 SMNVEV (reference sequence). The ends lost 6 bases at V and 5 bases at J; junction bases unmatched: 3. The chain's CDR3 is CASRGTVYGYTF. The CDR3 DNA is TGTGCCAGCAGGGGGACAGTTTATGGCTACACCTTC.

J is TRBJ2-1 and V is TRBV18, with a tentative D call TRBD2 (5 bases). Germline V lookup: CDR1 KGHSH, CDR2 LQKENI. The CDR3 loop spans 17 amino acids. V dropped 5 bases and J dropped 4 bases, with 21 bases sitting between them. CDR3 in DNA: TGTGCCAGCTCAAAGCGGAAAGACCAACTCCCTTACAATGAGCAGTTCTTC. It specifies CASSKRKDQLPYNEQFF.

The chain links TRBV3-1 (or the pseudogene TRBV3-2) to TRBJ1-1, with D unresolved. V lost 1 base and J lost 1, with 10 bases in between. The CDR3 totals 15 residues. CDR1 LGHDT and CDR2 YNNKEL come from the germline V gene (reference sequence). CDR3 nucleotides: TGTGCCAGCAGCCAAGGGACCCGAGGGAACACTGAAGCTTTCTTT. This sequence encodes CASSQGTRGNTEAFF.

V and J are TRBV29-1 and TRBJ2-3, with no clear D. Germline V gives CDR1 SQVTM, CDR2 ANQGSEA. The CDR3 covers 14 residues. Deletions cut 2 bases from V and 2 bases from J, with 11 bases between. CDR3 residues: CSVEIGQATDTQYF. In DNA, the CDR3 is TGCAGCGTTGAAATCGGGCAGGCCACAGATACGCAGTATTTT.

This chain joins TRBV7-9 and TRBJ1-1, with unresolved D. V lost 5 bases to trimming and J lost 6 bases, with 13 bases between them. Per germline, CDR1 SEHNR and CDR2 FQNEAQ (reference sequence). The CDR3 consists of 13 residues. The CDR3 is CASSPRVVAEAFF. As DNA, the CDR3 is TGTGCCAGCAGCCCTAGAGTGGTGGCTGAAGCTTTCTTT. The full variable domain, with the rest looked up from reference TRBV7-9 and TRBJ1-1, is DTGVSQNPRHKITKRGQNVTFRCDPISEHNRLYWYRQTLGQGPEFLTYFQNEAQLEKSRLLSDRFSAERPKGSFSTLEIQRTEQGDSAMYLCASSPRVVAEAFFGQGTRLTVV.